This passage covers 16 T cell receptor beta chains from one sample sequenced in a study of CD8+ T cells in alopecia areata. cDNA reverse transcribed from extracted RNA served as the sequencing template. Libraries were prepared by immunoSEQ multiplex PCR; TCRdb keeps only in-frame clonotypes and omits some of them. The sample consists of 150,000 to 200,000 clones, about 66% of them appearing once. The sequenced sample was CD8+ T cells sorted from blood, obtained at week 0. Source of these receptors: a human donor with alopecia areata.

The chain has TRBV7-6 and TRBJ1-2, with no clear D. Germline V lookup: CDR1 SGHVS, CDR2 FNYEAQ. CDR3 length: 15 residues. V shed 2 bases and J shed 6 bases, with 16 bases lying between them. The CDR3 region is CASSLIRLGSDGYTF. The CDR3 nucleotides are TGTGCCAGCAGCTTAATCCGGTTGGGAAGCGATGGCTACACCTTC. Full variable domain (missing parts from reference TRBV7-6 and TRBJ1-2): GAGVSQSPRYKVTKRGQDVALRCDPISGHVSLYWYRQALGQGPEFLTYFNYEAQQDKSGLPNDRFSAERPEGSISTLTIQRTEQRDSAMYRCASSLIRLGSDGYTFGSGTRLTVV.

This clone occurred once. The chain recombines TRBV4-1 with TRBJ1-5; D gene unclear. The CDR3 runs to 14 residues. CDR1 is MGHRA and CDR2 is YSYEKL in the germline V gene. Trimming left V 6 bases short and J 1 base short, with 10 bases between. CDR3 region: CASSIVQSNQPQHF. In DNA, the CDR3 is TGCGCCAGCAGTATAGTTCAGAGCAATCAGCCCCAGCATTTT.

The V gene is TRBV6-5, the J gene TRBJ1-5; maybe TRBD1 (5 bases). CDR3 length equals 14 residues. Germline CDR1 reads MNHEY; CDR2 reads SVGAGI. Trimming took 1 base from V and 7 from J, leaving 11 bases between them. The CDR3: CASSYLGTGQPQHF. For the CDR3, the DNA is TGTGCCAGCAGTTACTTGGGGACGGGGCAGCCCCAGCATTTT.

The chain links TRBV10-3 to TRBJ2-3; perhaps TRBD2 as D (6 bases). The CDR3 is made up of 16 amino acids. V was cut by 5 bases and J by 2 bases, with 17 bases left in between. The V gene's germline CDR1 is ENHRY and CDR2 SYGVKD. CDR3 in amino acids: CAISQAGGGITDTQYF. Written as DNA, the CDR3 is TGTGCCATCAGTCAAGCGGGCGGCGGCATCACAGATACGCAGTATTTT.

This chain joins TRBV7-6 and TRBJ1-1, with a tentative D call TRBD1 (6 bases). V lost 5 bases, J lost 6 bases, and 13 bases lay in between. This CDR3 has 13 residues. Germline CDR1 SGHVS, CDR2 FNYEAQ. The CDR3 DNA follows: TGTGCCAGCAGCCCAGGGGCCGGGTCTGAAGCTTTCTTT. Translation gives CASSPGAGSEAFF.

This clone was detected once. CDR3: CSVEEEGQGIEQYF. Written as DNA, the CDR3 is TGCAGCGTTGAAGAGGAGGGACAGGGGATCGAGCAGTACTTC. This chain connects TRBV29-1 to TRBJ2-7; TRBD1 matches at 10 bases. CDR3 length: 14 amino acids. Germline V gives CDR1 SQVTM, CDR2 ANQGSEA. V lost 0 bases, J lost 6 bases, and 5 bases stayed unmatched.

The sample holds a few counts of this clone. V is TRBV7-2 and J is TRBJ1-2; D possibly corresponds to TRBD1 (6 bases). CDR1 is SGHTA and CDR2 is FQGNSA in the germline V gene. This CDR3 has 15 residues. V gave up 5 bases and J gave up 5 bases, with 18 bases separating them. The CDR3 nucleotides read TGTGCCAGCAGCCAAACACAGGGACCATATTATGGCTACACCTTC. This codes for CASSQTQGPYYGYTF.

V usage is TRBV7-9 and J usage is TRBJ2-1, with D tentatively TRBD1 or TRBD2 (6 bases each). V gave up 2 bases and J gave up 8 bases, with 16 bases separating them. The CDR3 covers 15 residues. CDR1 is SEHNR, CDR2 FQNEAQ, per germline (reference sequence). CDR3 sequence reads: CASSLTQYREDEQFF. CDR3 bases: TGTGCCAGCAGCTTAACTCAGTACAGGGAGGATGAGCAGTTCTTC.

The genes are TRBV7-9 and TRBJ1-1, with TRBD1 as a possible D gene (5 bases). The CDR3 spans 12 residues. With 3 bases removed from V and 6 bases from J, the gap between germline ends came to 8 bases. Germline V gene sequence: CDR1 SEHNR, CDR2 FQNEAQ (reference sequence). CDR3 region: CASSFQGAEAFF. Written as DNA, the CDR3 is TGTGCCAGCAGCTTTCAGGGCGCTGAAGCTTTCTTT. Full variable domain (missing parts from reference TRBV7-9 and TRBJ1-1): DTGVSQNPRHKITKRGQNVTFRCDPISEHNRLYWYRQTLGQGPEFLTYFQNEAQLEKSRLLSDRFSAERPKGSFSTLEIQRTEQGDSAMYLCASSFQGAEAFFGQGTRLTVV.

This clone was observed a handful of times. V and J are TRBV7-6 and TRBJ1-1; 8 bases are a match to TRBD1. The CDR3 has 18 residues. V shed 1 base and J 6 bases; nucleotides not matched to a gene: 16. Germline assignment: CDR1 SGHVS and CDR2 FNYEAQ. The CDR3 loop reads CASSLGSRTGLMSAEAFF. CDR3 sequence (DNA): TGTGCCAGCAGCTTAGGTTCCCGGACAGGGTTAATGTCGGCTGAAGCTTTCTTT.

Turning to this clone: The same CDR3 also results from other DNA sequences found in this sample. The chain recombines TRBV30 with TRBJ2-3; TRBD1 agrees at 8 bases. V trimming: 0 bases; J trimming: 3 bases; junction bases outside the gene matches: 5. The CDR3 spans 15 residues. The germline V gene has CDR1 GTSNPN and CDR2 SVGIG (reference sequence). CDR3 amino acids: CAWSVSGGATDTQYF. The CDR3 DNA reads TGTGCCTGGAGTGTATCAGGGGGCGCAACAGATACGCAGTATTTT.

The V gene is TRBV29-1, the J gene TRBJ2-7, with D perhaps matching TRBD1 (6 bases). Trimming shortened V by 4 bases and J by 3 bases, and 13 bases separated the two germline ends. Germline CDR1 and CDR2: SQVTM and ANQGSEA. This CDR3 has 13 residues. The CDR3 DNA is TGCAGCGTTGCCAGGGACATTTACTACGAGCAGTACTTC. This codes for CSVARDIYYEQYF.

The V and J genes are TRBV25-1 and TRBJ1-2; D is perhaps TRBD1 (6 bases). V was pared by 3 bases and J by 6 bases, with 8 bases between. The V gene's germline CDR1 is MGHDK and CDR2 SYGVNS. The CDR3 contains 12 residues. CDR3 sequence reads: CASSEGANGYTF. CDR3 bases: TGTGCCAGCAGTGAGGGGGCGAATGGCTACACCTTC.

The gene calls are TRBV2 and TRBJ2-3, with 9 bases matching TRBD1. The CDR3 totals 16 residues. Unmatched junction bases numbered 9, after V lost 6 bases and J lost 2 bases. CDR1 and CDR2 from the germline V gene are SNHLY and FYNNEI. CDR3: CASRKWDRDSTDTQYF. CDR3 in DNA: TGTGCCAGCAGGAAGTGGGACAGGGACTCCACAGATACGCAGTATTTT.

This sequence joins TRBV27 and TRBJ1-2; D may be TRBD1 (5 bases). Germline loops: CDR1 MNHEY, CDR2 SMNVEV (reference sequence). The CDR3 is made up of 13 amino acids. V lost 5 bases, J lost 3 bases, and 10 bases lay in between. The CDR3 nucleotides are TGTGCCAGCAGTCCAGACAGCTACTATGGCTACACCTTC. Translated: CASSPDSYYGYTF.

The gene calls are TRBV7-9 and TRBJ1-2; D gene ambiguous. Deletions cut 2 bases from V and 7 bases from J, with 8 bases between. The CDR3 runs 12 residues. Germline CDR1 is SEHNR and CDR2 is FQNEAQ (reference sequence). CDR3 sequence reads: CASSLKASGYTF. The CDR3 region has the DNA TGTGCCAGCAGCTTAAAGGCATCTGGCTACACCTTC.